The entry below gives a single TCR beta chain sequence along with its context. As yet, its antigen is unknown. This entry comes from a study of cytomegalovirus exposure and HLA in healthy donors. Study outcomes and limitations: There were under 200 TCR beta chains listed as cytomegalovirus-associated. The study found most TCR sequences rare, yet found some public TCRs in many donors.

Germline lookup yields CDR1 LNHDA and CDR2 SQIVND (reference sequence). The CDR3 consists of 17 residues. Trimming removed 9 bases at V and 1 base at J, with 24 bases between. The data were produced by immunoSEQ multiplex PCR, yet TCRdb's version contains in-frame clones alone and is incomplete. The sample has nearly 80,000 clones, 93% seen once. Sample: PBMCs. The source of this sequence is a woman in her 30s in good health and CMV-seronegative. The chain links TRBV19 to TRBJ1-2; D is uncertain. CDR3 protein: CASKLTVAPKFNYGYTF. In DNA form, the CDR3 reads TGTGCCAGCAAGTTAACCGTGGCACCAAAGTTTAACTATGGCTACACCTTC.